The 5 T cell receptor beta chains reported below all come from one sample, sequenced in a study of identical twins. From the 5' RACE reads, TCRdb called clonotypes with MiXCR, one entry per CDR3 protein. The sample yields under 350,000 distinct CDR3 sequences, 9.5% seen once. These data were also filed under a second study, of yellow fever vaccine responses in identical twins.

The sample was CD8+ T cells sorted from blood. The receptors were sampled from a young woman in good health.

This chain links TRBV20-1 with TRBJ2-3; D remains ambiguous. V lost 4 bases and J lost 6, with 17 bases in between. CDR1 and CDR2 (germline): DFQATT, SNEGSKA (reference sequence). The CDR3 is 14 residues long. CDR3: CSATRQSRGDTQYF. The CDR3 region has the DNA TGCAGTGCTACCCGGCAGTCTCGAGGCGATACGCAGTATTTT.

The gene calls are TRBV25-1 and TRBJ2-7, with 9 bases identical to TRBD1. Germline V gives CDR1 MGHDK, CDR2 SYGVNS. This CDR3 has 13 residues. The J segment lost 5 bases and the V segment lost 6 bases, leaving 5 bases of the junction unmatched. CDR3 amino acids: CASSGTGYHEQYF. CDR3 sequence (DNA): TGTGCCAGCAGCGGGACAGGGTACCACGAGCAGTACTTC.

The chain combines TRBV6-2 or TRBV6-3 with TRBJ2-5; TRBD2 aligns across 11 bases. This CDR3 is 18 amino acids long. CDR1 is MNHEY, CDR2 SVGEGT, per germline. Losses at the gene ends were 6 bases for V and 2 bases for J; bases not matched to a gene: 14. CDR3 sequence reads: CASSLTPLGTSGQETQYF. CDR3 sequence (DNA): TGTGCCAGCAGCCTAACCCCTTTAGGGACTAGCGGACAAGAGACCCAGTACTTC.

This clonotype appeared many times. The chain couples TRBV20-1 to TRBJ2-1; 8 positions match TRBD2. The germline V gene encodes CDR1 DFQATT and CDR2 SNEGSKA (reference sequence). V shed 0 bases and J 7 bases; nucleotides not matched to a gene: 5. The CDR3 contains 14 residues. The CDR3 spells CSARDIQRGNEQFF. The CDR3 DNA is TGCAGTGCTAGAGACATTCAGCGGGGGAATGAGCAGTTCTTC.

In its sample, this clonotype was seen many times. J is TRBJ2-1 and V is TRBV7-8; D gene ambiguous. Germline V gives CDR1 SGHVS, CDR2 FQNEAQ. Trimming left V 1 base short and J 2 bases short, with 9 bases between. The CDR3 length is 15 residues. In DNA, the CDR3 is TGTGCCAGCAGCTTAGAGAATATCCCCTACAATGAGCAGTTCTTC. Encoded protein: CASSLENIPYNEQFF.